The 2 T cell receptor beta chains below all came from one sample that was sequenced in a study of T cell responses to AZD1222 COVID-19 vaccine. Only in-frame clones appear in the TCRdb table, and some are missing; sequencing was by immunoSEQ multiplex PCR. The data hold over 50,000 clones, with around 84% observed a single time. Specimen: peripheral blood, collected on day 0 of AZD1222 vaccination. All receptors derive from an adult in good health.

This chain connects TRBV6-5 to TRBJ1-1, with D tentatively TRBD1 (6 bases). Germline V gives CDR1 MNHEY, CDR2 SVGAGI. This CDR3 has 13 amino acids. V was pared by 6 bases and J by 1 base, with 9 bases between. The CDR3 spells CASRQGQNTEAFF. CDR3 bases: TGTGCCAGCAGACAGGGACAGAACACTGAAGCTTTCTTT.

The rearrangement uses TRBV19 and TRBJ1-1; no firm D call. CDR1 LNHDA and CDR2 SQIVND come from the germline V gene (reference sequence). There are 12 residues in the CDR3. The V gene lost 3 bases and the J gene lost 0 bases, with 2 bases spanning the gap. The CDR3 bases are TGTGCCAGTAGTATGGTGAACACTGAAGCTTTCTTT. Protein: CASSMVNTEAFF.